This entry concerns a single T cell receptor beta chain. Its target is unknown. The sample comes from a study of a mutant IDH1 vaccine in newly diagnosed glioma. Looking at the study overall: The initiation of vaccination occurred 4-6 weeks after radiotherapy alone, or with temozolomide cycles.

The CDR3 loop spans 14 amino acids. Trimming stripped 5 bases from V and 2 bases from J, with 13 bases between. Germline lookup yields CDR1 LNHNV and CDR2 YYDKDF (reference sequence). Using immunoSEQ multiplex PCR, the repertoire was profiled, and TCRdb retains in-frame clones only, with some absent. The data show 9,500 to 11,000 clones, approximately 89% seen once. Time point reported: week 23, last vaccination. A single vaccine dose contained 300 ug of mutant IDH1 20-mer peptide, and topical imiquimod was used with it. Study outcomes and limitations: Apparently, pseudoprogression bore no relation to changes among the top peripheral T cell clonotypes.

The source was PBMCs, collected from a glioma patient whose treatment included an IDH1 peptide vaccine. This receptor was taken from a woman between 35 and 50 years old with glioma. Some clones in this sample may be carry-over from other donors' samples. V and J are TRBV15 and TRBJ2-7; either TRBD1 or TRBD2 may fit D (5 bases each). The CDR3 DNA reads TGTGCCACCAGCTACGAGAGGGGAACCTACGAGCAGTACTTC. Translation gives CATSYERGTYEQYF.